These 24 T cell receptor beta chains share one sample of origin, sequenced in a study of blood T cell repertoires in COVID-19. Assay: immunoSEQ multiplex PCR; the TCRdb copy retains only in-frame clones and omits some. The sample consists of around 14,000 clones, around 90% of them appearing once. The sequencing sample was made of peripheral blood. The receptors shown here come from a human donor in a cohort sampled during active COVID-19.

The V gene is TRBV18, the J gene TRBJ2-7; D may be TRBD1 (6 bases). Per the germline V gene, CDR1 is KGHSH and CDR2 is LQKENI. V lost 1 base and J lost 2, with 9 bases in between. CDR3 length equals 14 residues. The chain's CDR3 is CASSPRTETYEQYF. The CDR3 coding sequence is TGTGCCAGCTCACCACGGACAGAAACCTACGAGCAGTACTTC.

This sequence joins TRBV2 and TRBJ2-5; 9 bases agree with TRBD2. After removal of 3 bases from V and 4 bases from J, the junction contained 9 bases not matched to a gene. This CDR3 contains 16 residues. The germline gives CDR1 SNHLY, CDR2 FYNNEI. The CDR3 nucleotides read TGTGCCAGCAGTGATCCTAGCGGGGTTGGTCGAGAGACCCAGTACTTC. Translated: CASSDPSGVGRETQYF.

The J gene is TRBJ2-5, the V gene TRBV19; TRBD1 aligns across 8 bases. The CDR3 has 16 amino acids. V lost 9 bases to trimming and J lost 3 bases; unmatched junction nucleotides: 15. Germline CDR1 and CDR2: LNHDA and SQIVND (reference sequence). CDR3 residues: CASHPTRYRGEETQYF. The CDR3, as DNA: TGTGCCAGCCACCCAACCCGGTACAGGGGGGAAGAGACCCAGTACTTC.

This rearrangement joins TRBV30 to TRBJ2-3; 12 bases map to TRBD2. The CDR3 has 15 residues. V shed 1 base and J 4 bases; nucleotides not matched to a gene: 3. Germline V gives CDR1 GTSNPN, CDR2 SVGIG (reference sequence). The CDR3 sequence: CAWSGLAGVSDTQYF. In DNA, the CDR3 is TGTGCCTGGAGTGGACTAGCGGGAGTCTCAGATACGCAGTATTTT.

This clone has more than one count but fewer than ten. The V and J genes are TRBV5-1 and TRBJ1-1, with D possibly being TRBD1 (5 bases). The CDR3 has 13 residues. CDR1 is SGHRS, CDR2 YFSETQ, per germline. V dropped 3 bases and J dropped 5 bases, with 11 bases sitting between them. DNA for the CDR3: TGCGCCAGCAGCTCCCTCAGGGTTACTGAAGCTTTCTTT. Protein sequence: CASSSLRVTEAFF.

The chain has TRBV11-3 and TRBJ2-7; D remains ambiguous. The CDR3 covers 13 residues. The germline V gene has CDR1 SGHNT and CDR2 YENEEA. The V end lost 2 bases, the J end lost 3 bases, and 8 bases lay between the germline ends. In DNA form, the CDR3 reads TGTGCCAGCAGCTTATCATCTAGCTACGAGCAGTACTTC. It yields the protein CASSLSSSYEQYF. Variable domain in full (rest from reference TRBV11-3 and TRBJ2-7): EAGVVQSPRYKIIEKKQPVAFWCNPISGHNTLYWYLQNLGQGPELLIRYENEEAVDDSQLPKDRFSAERLKGVDSTLKIQPAELGDSAVYLCASSLSSSYEQYFGPGTRLTVT.

The chain is built from TRBV21-1 and TRBJ1-1; the table's D call TRBD1 went unverified against the DNA. TRBV21-1 represents a pseudogene. There are 15 residues in the CDR3. CDR3 sequence: CASSAGARELTEAFF. The CDR3 nucleotides are TGTGCCAGCAGCGCAGGGGCGAGGGAACTTACTGAAGCTTTCTTT.

The chain has TRBV14 and TRBJ2-1; D call uncertain. CDR3 size: 12 residues. Looked up from germline, CDR1 is SGHDN and CDR2 is FVKESK. The V and J ends lost 2 bases and 7 bases respectively, with 6 bases between them. The CDR3 DNA reads as TGTGCCAGCAGCCAAACTATTAATGAGCAGTTCTTC. This translates into CASSQTINEQFF. The entire variable domain, with the rest obtained from reference TRBV14 and TRBJ2-1, is as follows: EAGVTQFPSHSVIEKGQTVTLRCDPISGHDNLYWYRRVMGKEIKFLLHFVKESKQDESGMPNNRFLAERTGGTYSTLKVQPAELEDSGVYFCASSQTINEQFFGPGTRLTVL.

This rearrangement joins TRBV18 to TRBJ2-7, with TRBD2 as a possible D gene (8 bases). CDR1 and CDR2 (germline): KGHSH, LQKENI. CDR3 size: 16 residues. The V gene lost 6 bases and the J gene lost 2 bases, with 20 bases spanning the gap. The CDR3 DNA reads as TGTGCCAGCTCCCCAAGGGGGCTAGCGGGCCCCTACGAGCAGTACTTC. This sequence encodes CASSPRGLAGPYEQYF.

The chain is built from TRBV7-9 and TRBJ1-3; 9 bases agree with TRBD1. After removal of 8 bases from V and 4 bases from J, the junction contained 9 bases not matched to a gene. Per the germline V gene, CDR1 is SEHNR and CDR2 is FQNEAQ (reference sequence). This CDR3 is built from 15 residues. The CDR3 DNA reads as TGTGCCAGCTTCCTGGGGACAGGGCGGGGAAACACCATATATTTT. This sequence encodes CASFLGTGRGNTIYF.

The chain recombines TRBV28 with TRBJ2-3; the match to TRBD1 covers 10 bases. The CDR3 extends over 14 amino acids. The J segment lost 6 bases and the V segment lost 5 bases, leaving 5 bases of the junction unmatched. In germline, CDR1 is MDHEN, CDR2 SYDVKM. CDR3 amino acids: CASSLGQGGDTQYF. The CDR3 DNA is TGTGCCAGCAGTCTCGGACAGGGGGGGGATACGCAGTATTTT.

This chain connects TRBV10-3 to TRBJ2-7; 10 bases map to TRBD1. Germline values: CDR1 ENHRY, CDR2 SYGVKD. This CDR3 has 16 amino acids. V lost 6 bases, J lost 4 bases, and 12 bases stayed unmatched. The CDR3 nucleotides read TGTGCCATCAGCACCGGGACAGGGGTCCTCGGGTACGAGCAGTACTTC. It encodes CAISTGTGVLGYEQYF.

V is TRBV6-5 and J is TRBJ2-2; 8 bases agree with TRBD1. There are 16 residues in the CDR3. Losses at the gene ends were 1 base for V and 5 bases for J; bases not matched to a gene: 6. CDR1 and CDR2 from the germline V gene are MNHEY and SVGAGI. CDR3 protein: CASSYWTGFGTGELFF. The CDR3 region has the DNA TGTGCCAGCAGTTACTGGACAGGGTTCGGAACCGGGGAGCTGTTTTTT.

This clone was counted only a few times. The chain joins TRBV30 to TRBJ1-3; D call uncertain. The CDR3 loop spans 15 amino acids. Per the germline V gene, CDR1 is GTSNPN and CDR2 is SVGIG (reference sequence). Trimming shortened V by 5 bases and J by 0 bases, and 14 bases separated the two germline ends. The CDR3 loop reads CAWSLARISGNTIYF. In nucleotides, the CDR3 is TGTGCCTGGTCCTTGGCGAGGATCTCTGGAAACACCATATATTTT.

The V and J genes are TRBV5-6 and TRBJ1-6; 7 bases align to TRBD1. This CDR3 is built from 14 residues. Germline V lookup: CDR1 SGHDT, CDR2 YYEEEE. With V trimmed by 4 bases and J by 7 bases, 5 bases remained unmatched. CDR3 bases: TGTGCCAGCAGCGCTCCGGGACAGAATTCACCCCTCCACTTT. This codes for CASSAPGQNSPLHF.

The chain combines TRBV10-3 with TRBJ2-2, with D tentatively TRBD1 (5 bases). Germline V gene data show CDR1 as ENHRY and CDR2 as SYGVKD. V shed 10 bases and J shed 7 bases, with 22 bases lying between them. CDR3 length equals 15 residues. In DNA, the CDR3 is TGTGCCACGAATTCCGCATCAGGGTCGGGCGGGGAGCTGTTTTTT. Amino acid sequence: CATNSASGSGGELFF.

The chain couples TRBV3-1 (or the pseudogene TRBV3-2) to TRBJ1-1, with no clear D. The CDR3 is 14 residues long. Trimming stripped 5 bases from V and 6 bases from J, with 16 bases between. Germline CDR1 and CDR2: LGHDT and YNNKEL (reference sequence). The CDR3 spells CASSSRASASEAFF. The DNA for the CDR3 is TGTGCCAGCAGCTCCCGCGCCTCAGCGTCTGAAGCTTTCTTT.

The rearrangement uses TRBV10-1 and TRBJ2-1; D unresolved. CDR1 WNHNN and CDR2 SYGVQD come from the germline V gene (reference sequence). Trimming removed 4 bases from V and 3 bases from J, with 4 bases in between. The CDR3 sequence is 12 residues long. The CDR3 is CASSAVYNEQFF. DNA for the CDR3: TGCGCCAGCAGTGCCGTCTACAATGAGCAGTTCTTC.

The DNA of the CDR3 is TGCGCCAGCAGCCAAGGACAGACCAATGGCTACACCTTC. Its protein product is CASSQGQTNGYTF. This sequence joins TRBV4-3 and TRBJ1-2; weak D call: TRBD1 (5 bases). In germline, CDR1 is LGHNA, CDR2 YSLEER. V lost 1 base and J lost 6, with 9 bases in between. This CDR3 is built from 13 residues.

The rearrangement joins TRBV7-2 to TRBJ2-7; TRBD2 matches 11 bases. V lost 5 bases, J lost 7 bases, and 4 bases stayed unmatched. CDR1 and CDR2 (germline): SGHTA, FQGNSA. The CDR3 is made up of 13 amino acids. The CDR3 bases are TGTGCCAGCAGCCAAACTAGCGGGGGTGAGCAGTACTTC. This encodes CASSQTSGGEQYF.

This clone was picked up a small number of times. The rearrangement links TRBV28 to TRBJ1-3; 8 bases match TRBD1. After removal of 3 bases from V and 3 bases from J, the junction contained 13 bases not matched to a gene. This CDR3 has 18 amino acids. Germline V gene data show CDR1 as MDHEN and CDR2 as SYDVKM. Here the CDR3 DNA reads TGTGCCAGCAGTTTGTCCGCGGGTGCAGGGGGCAGTGGAAACACCATATATTTT. The encoded protein is CASSLSAGAGGSGNTIYF.

The rearrangement links TRBV6-5 to TRBJ2-2; 9 bases map to TRBD2. This CDR3 has 15 amino acids. Unmatched junction bases numbered 9, after V lost 7 bases and J lost 6 bases. Per germline, CDR1 MNHEY and CDR2 SVGAGI. In DNA form, the CDR3 reads TGTGCCAGCACCGTGGGACTAGCTGCTCCCGGGGAGCTGTTTTTT. Translating it yields CASTVGLAAPGELFF.

This clone was recorded once. The genes are TRBV18 and TRBJ2-2; TRBD1 aligns across 7 bases. V was pared by 6 bases and J by 5 bases, with 9 bases of the junction left unmatched. Germline V CDR1 and CDR2: KGHSH, LQKENI. The CDR3 totals 15 residues. The CDR3 region has the DNA TGTGCCAGCTCCCCGGCTACAGGGGCTACCGGGGAGCTGTTTTTT. Amino acids: CASSPATGATGELFF.

V and J are TRBV6-5 and TRBJ2-7; D may be TRBD2 (5 bases). The V end lost 5 bases, the J end lost 0 bases, and 11 bases lay between the germline ends. Per the germline V gene, CDR1 is MNHEY and CDR2 is SVGAGI. The CDR3 sequence is 14 residues long. This CDR3 reads CASSRLRDSYEQYF. CDR3 DNA: TGTGCCAGCAGTCGGCTTCGGGACTCCTACGAGCAGTACTTC.